This T cell receptor (beta chain) was sequenced for a study of radiation and T cells in renal cell carcinoma. The time point denotes: blood 4 weeks post-SBRT, at nephrectomy. The treatment was: 15 Gy SBRT to primary tumor, nephrectomy 4 weeks later. Nephrectomy followed 15 Gy stereotactic body radiation by 4 weeks. Serial blood draws occurred at baseline and 2 and 4 weeks post-SBRT. The tumor was a clear cell renal cell carcinoma. TCRdb keeps only in-frame clones here, not all; method: immunoSEQ multiplex PCR. The table has 130,000 to 150,000 clones, approximately 86% seen once; the top ten hold 17%. Study-wide points: No pretreatment tumor biopsies were available for baseline clonotypes.

As concerns this clone: Its antigen remains unidentified.

The CDR3 totals 15 residues. Trimming cost V 4 bases and J 2 bases, with 15 bases left between them. Germline assignment: CDR1 KGHSH and CDR2 LQKENI. V gene TRBV18 combines with J gene TRBJ2-7, with D possibly matching TRBD1 (5 bases). The sample in question was blood, obtained from a patient whose treatment included radiotherapy and nephrectomy. The clonotype originates from a woman in her forties or fifties with renal cell carcinoma. The CDR3 DNA follows: TGTGCCAGCTCACAGACCTTAGGGGATACCTACGAGCAGTACTTC. Translation gives CASSQTLGDTYEQYF.